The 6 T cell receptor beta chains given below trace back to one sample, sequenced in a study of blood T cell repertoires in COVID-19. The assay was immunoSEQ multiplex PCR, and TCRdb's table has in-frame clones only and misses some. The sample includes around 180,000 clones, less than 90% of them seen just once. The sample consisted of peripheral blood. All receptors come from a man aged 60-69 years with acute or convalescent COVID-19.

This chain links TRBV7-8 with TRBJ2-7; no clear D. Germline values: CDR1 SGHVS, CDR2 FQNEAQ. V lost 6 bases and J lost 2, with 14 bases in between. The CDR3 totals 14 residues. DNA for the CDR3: TGTGCCAGCAGAAGTTATTACGGAGCCTACGAGCAGTACGTC. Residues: CASRSYYGAYEQYV.

The CDR3 coding sequence is TGTGCCAGCAGCATCGCGGGGGGCGGCTACGAGCAGTACTTC. Protein: CASSIAGGGYEQYF. V gene TRBV7-3 combines with J gene TRBJ2-7; 8 nucleotides match TRBD2. Germline V lookup: CDR1 SGHTA, CDR2 FQGTGA. Losses at the gene ends were 5 bases for V and 3 bases for J; bases not matched to a gene: 6. The CDR3 runs 14 residues.

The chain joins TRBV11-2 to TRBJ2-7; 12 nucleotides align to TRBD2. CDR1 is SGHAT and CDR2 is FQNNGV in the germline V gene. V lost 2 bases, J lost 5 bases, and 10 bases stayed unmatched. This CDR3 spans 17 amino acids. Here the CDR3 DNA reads TGTGCCAGCAGCTTATCCTTGGCTAGCGGGAGGGGCGACGAGCAGTACTTC. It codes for CASSLSLASGRGDEQYF.

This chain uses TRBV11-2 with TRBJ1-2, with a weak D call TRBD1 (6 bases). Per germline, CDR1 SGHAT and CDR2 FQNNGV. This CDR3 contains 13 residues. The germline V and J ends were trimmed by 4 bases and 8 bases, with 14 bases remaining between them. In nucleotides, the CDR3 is TGTGCCAGCAGCTCCGGACAGTATTGGGGCTACACCTTC. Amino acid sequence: CASSSGQYWGYTF.

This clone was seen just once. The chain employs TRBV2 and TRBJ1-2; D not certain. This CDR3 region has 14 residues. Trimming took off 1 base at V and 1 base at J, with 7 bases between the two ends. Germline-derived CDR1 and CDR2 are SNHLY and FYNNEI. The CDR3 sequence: CASSEVRVNYGYTF. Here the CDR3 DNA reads TGTGCCAGCAGTGAAGTGAGGGTTAACTATGGCTACACCTTC.

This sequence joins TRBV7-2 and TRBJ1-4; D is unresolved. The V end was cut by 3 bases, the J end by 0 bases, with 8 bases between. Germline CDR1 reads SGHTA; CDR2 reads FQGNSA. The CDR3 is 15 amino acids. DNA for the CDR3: TGTGCCAGCAGCTTGCTGCCAGCAACTAATGAAAAACTGTTTTTT. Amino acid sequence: CASSLLPATNEKLFF.